A single sample gave rise to the 32 T cell receptor beta chains below, sequenced in a study of blood T cell repertoires in COVID-19. Profiling relied on immunoSEQ multiplex PCR, and the TCRdb table lists in-frame clones only, not all of them. The table has approximately 180,000 clones, 76% seen once; the top ten hold around a sixth. Sequencing was performed on PBMCs or T cells enriched from blood (not recorded which). Every receptor here comes from a woman aged 50 to 60 with acute COVID-19.

The gene calls are TRBV24-1 and TRBJ2-2, with 8 bases that match TRBD2. V gave up 5 bases and J gave up 3 bases; unmatched junction bases: 4. Germline CDR1 is KGHDR and CDR2 is SFDVKD. The CDR3 is 15 residues long. The CDR3 loop reads CATSGGGTDTGELFF. CDR3 DNA: TGTGCCACCAGTGGCGGGGGGACTGACACCGGGGAGCTGTTTTTT.

The chain uses TRBV5-1 and TRBJ2-1; maybe TRBD1 (6 bases). Trimming shortened V by 4 bases and J by 2 bases, and 16 bases separated the two germline ends. The CDR3 contains 16 residues. From germline, CDR1 is SGHRS and CDR2 YFSETQ. The CDR3 spells CASSMVPGHPYNEQFF. CDR3 in DNA: TGCGCCAGCAGCATGGTACCGGGACACCCCTACAATGAGCAGTTCTTC. Full variable domain (remainder filled in from reference TRBV5-1 and TRBJ2-1): KAGVTQTPRYLIKTRGQQVTLSCSPISGHRSVSWYQQTPGQGLQFLFEYFSETQRNKGNFPGRFSGRQFSNSRSEMNVSTLELGDSALYLCASSMVPGHPYNEQFFGPGTRLTVL.

V is TRBV13 and J is TRBJ2-1; TRBD2 agrees at 8 bases. The J segment lost 9 bases and the V segment lost 5 bases, leaving 9 bases of the junction unmatched. This CDR3 is 14 amino acids long. Germline lookup yields CDR1 PRHDT and CDR2 FYEKMQ (reference sequence). CDR3 in amino acids: CASSTSRGGGEQFF. CDR3 in DNA: TGTGCCAGCAGCACATCTCGGGGGGGCGGTGAGCAGTTCTTC.

The V and J genes are TRBV5-8 and TRBJ2-2, with TRBD1 as a possible D gene (8 bases). V was pared by 1 base and J by 4 bases, with 14 bases between. The germline gives CDR1 SGHTS, CDR2 YDEGEE. CDR3 length equals 16 residues. Written as DNA, the CDR3 is TGTGCCAGCAGCTTGCCGGACAGGGAGGGCACCGGGGAGCTGTTTTTT. This encodes CASSLPDREGTGELFF.

In this sample, this clone turned up once. The chain links TRBV6-4 to TRBJ1-5; no clear D gene. Germline V gives CDR1 MRHNA, CDR2 SNTAGT. V shed 3 bases and J shed 0 bases, with 6 bases lying between them. The CDR3 consists of 14 residues. This chain's CDR3 is CASSDHYSNQPQHF. Here the CDR3 DNA reads TGTGCCAGCAGTGATCACTATAGCAATCAGCCCCAGCATTTT.

The chain joins TRBV2 to TRBJ2-3, with unresolved D. V lost 2 bases and J lost 3, with 9 bases in between. Germline CDR1 is SNHLY and CDR2 is FYNNEI. The CDR3 covers 14 residues. The CDR3 DNA sequence: TGTGCCAGCAGTGAACCTGCAGTAACAGATACGCAGTATTTT. It yields the protein CASSEPAVTDTQYF.

The genes are TRBV28 and TRBJ1-3; no definite D call. The V end was cut by 7 bases, the J end by 0 bases, with 10 bases between. Germline-derived CDR1 and CDR2 are MDHEN and SYDVKM. CDR3 length: 14 residues. The CDR3 loop is CASTSISSGNTIYF. The CDR3 DNA reads as TGTGCCAGCACTTCAATCAGCTCTGGAAACACCATATATTTT.

This chain connects TRBV28 to TRBJ1-4; 7 bases are a match to TRBD1. CDR1 and CDR2 from the germline V gene are MDHEN and SYDVKM. V shed 7 bases, J shed 7 bases, and the junction held 9 bases outside the gene matches. The CDR3 extends over 14 amino acids. CDR3: CASIHGGQFEKLFF. CDR3 DNA: TGTGCCAGCATCCATGGGGGACAGTTTGAAAAACTGTTTTTT.

This chain connects TRBV7-2 to TRBJ1-1; D not certain. V was pared by 5 bases and J by 3 bases, with 16 bases between. Germline V gives CDR1 SGHTA, CDR2 FQGNSA. This CDR3 contains 15 residues. CDR3 residues: CASSRRTAGDTEAFF. Written as DNA, the CDR3 is TGTGCCAGCAGCCGGCGTACGGCGGGCGACACTGAAGCTTTCTTT.

The chain uses TRBV3-1 (or the pseudogene TRBV3-2) and TRBJ2-1, with 8 bases that match TRBD2. Trimming removed 1 base from V and 14 bases from J; junction bases left unmatched: 7. The CDR3 is 13 amino acids. The germline gives CDR1 LGHDT, CDR2 YNNKEL (reference sequence). The CDR3 bases are TGTGCCAGCAGCCAAGGTGCAGGACTAGCTGAGTTCTTC. This codes for CASSQGAGLAEFF.

This clone has a handful of counts. The chain recombines TRBV5-4 with TRBJ1-1; 7 bases are shared with TRBD1. In germline, CDR1 is SGHNT, CDR2 YYREEE (reference sequence). Trimming removed 2 bases from V and 4 bases from J; junction bases left unmatched: 5. The CDR3 contains 14 residues. The CDR3 loop reads CASSFIGGSTEAFF. The CDR3 bases are TGTGCCAGCAGCTTTATAGGGGGCAGCACTGAAGCTTTCTTT. Drawing the rest from reference TRBV5-4 and TRBJ1-1, the complete variable domain is ETGVTQSPTHLIKTRGQQVTLRCSSQSGHNTVSWYQQALGQGPQFIFQYYREEENGRGNFPPRFSGLQFPNYSSELNVNALELDDSALYLCASSFIGGSTEAFFGQGTRLTVV.

In nucleotides, the CDR3 is TGTGCCAGCAGCTTGGCCGGGACAGACGGCTACACCTTC. Translating gives CASSLAGTDGYTF. The chain is built from TRBV9 and TRBJ1-2, with TRBD1 matching over 7 bases. Germline values: CDR1 SGDLS, CDR2 YYNGEE. Trimming at V came to 4 bases and at J to 8 bases, leaving 8 bases not matched to a gene. The CDR3 extends over 13 amino acids. The full variable domain, its missing parts supplied by reference TRBV9 and TRBJ1-2, is DSGVTQTPKHLITATGQRVTLRCSPRSGDLSVYWYQQSLDQGLQFLIQYYNGEERAKGNILERFSAQQFPDLHSELNLSSLELGDSALYFCASSLAGTDGYTFGSGTRLTVV.

This clone was counted between two and nine times. The genes are TRBV20-1 and TRBJ2-3; 8 bases are shared with TRBD2. The CDR3 is 17 amino acids. Germline V gene sequence: CDR1 DFQATT, CDR2 SNEGSKA (reference sequence). V trimming: 3 bases; J trimming: 0 bases; junction bases outside the gene matches: 11. The CDR3 coding sequence is TGCAGTGCTAGTGCTTTCGGACTAGCTATTAGCACAGATACGCAGTATTTT. It codes for CSASAFGLAISTDTQYF.

The rearrangement joins TRBV6-2 or TRBV6-3 to TRBJ1-2, with TRBD1 matching 7 bases. CDR1 and CDR2 (germline): MNHEY, SVGEGT. J gave up 7 bases and V 4 bases, and 12 bases lay outside the gene matches. The CDR3 is 15 residues long. The CDR3 protein is CASSSGQTIGSGYTF. In DNA, the CDR3 is TGTGCCAGCAGTTCGGGACAGACCATCGGCTCTGGCTACACCTTC.

This clone was seen a handful of times. The chain joins TRBV2 to TRBJ1-6; D is perhaps TRBD1 (6 bases). The V end was cut by 3 bases, the J end by 9 bases, with 21 bases between. CDR3 length: 17 residues. Germline V lookup: CDR1 SNHLY, CDR2 FYNNEI. The CDR3 nucleotides are TGTGCCAGCAGTGACCCTCCGCAGGGGTTGGGGAGTTCACCCCTCCACTTT. Protein product: CASSDPPQGLGSSPLHF.

The rearrangement uses TRBV14 and TRBJ1-4; the D gene is possibly TRBD1 (6 bases). The V gene's germline CDR1 is SGHDN and CDR2 FVKESK. The CDR3 consists of 15 residues. V shed 5 bases and J shed 7 bases, with 17 bases lying between them. The CDR3 DNA follows: TGTGCCAGCAGCTTACAACAGGGATTAGGTGAAAAACTGTTTTTT. This gives the protein CASSLQQGLGEKLFF.

The chain joins TRBV7-8 to TRBJ2-5; no definite D call. The V gene's germline CDR1 is SGHVS and CDR2 FQNEAQ. This CDR3 is built from 15 residues. The V and J ends lost 2 bases and 7 bases respectively, with 17 bases between them. CDR3 amino acids: CASSLSTGTPGTQYF. As DNA, the CDR3 is TGTGCCAGCAGCTTATCTACCGGCACCCCAGGGACCCAGTACTTC.

The J gene is TRBJ2-4, the V gene TRBV9; a weak D match, TRBD2 (6 bases). The CDR3 is made up of 15 amino acids. Germline-derived CDR1 and CDR2 are SGDLS and YYNGEE. Trimming removed 4 bases at V and 2 bases at J, with 13 bases between. CDR3: CASSPGTSSKNIQYF. The CDR3, as DNA: TGTGCCAGCAGCCCCGGAACTAGCTCCAAAAACATTCAGTACTTC.

CDR3: CASSLAFGGSYEQYV. The CDR3 bases are TGTGCCAGCAGCTTAGCGTTCGGCGGCTCCTACGAGCAGTACGTC. This chain links TRBV7-2 with TRBJ2-7; no clear D. Germline CDR1 is SGHTA and CDR2 is FQGNSA. The CDR3 runs to 15 residues. Trimming left V 0 bases short and J 0 bases short, with 9 bases between.

The CDR3: CASSKKGDRGRSYGYTF. CDR3 in DNA: TGTGCCAGCAGCAAAAAGGGGGACAGGGGGCGCAGCTATGGCTACACCTTC. The rearrangement joins TRBV21-1 to TRBJ1-2; TRBD1 is taken as the D call from the table, unchecked against the DNA. TRBV21-1 is designated a pseudogene. The CDR3 consists of 17 residues.

CDR3 protein: CASTLDLGTEAFF. The CDR3 DNA is TGTGCCAGCACCCTTGATCTCGGCACTGAAGCTTTCTTT. This chain links TRBV12-3 or TRBV12-4 with TRBJ1-1; D gene uncertain. V dropped 7 bases and J dropped 4 bases, with 13 bases sitting between them. This CDR3 region has 13 residues.

The chain has TRBV2 and TRBJ1-2; no definite D call. V was shortened by 2 bases and J by 7 bases, with 14 bases between the two germline ends. CDR3 length: 14 amino acids. CDR1 is SNHLY, CDR2 FYNNEI, per germline. This CDR3 reads CASSEYSEVGGYTF. In DNA, the CDR3 is TGTGCCAGCAGTGAATATAGCGAGGTTGGTGGCTACACCTTC.

This chain joins TRBV6-5 and TRBJ1-6; 7 bases fit TRBD1. The germline V gene encodes CDR1 MNHEY and CDR2 SVGAGI. This CDR3 region has 14 residues. V dropped 4 bases and J dropped 8; count of bases not matched to a gene: 5. The CDR3 DNA reads as TGTGCCAGCAGTTCCGGACAGGAGGATTCACCCCTCCACTTT. This encodes CASSSGQEDSPLHF.

The CDR3 sequence is CASSLRAGGNTEAFF. The CDR3 DNA follows: TGTGCCAGCAGTTTAAGGGCAGGAGGGAACACTGAAGCTTTCTTT. V usage is TRBV27 and J usage is TRBJ1-1; D is uncertain. The CDR3 spans 15 residues. Between the trimmed V and J ends, which lost 2 bases and 1 base, there was a span of 11 bases. CDR1 MNHEY and CDR2 SMNVEV come from the germline V gene (reference sequence).

As concerns this clone: In the same sample, other DNA sequences code for this CDR3. The CDR3 region is CASSLRGSGNTIYF. DNA for the CDR3: TGTGCCAGCAGTTTACGGGGATCTGGAAACACCATATATTTT. The chain uses TRBV28 and TRBJ1-3, with D uncertain. The CDR3 contains 14 residues. The germline V and J ends were trimmed by 2 bases and 1 base, with 6 bases remaining between them. Germline V gives CDR1 MDHEN, CDR2 SYDVKM.

V is TRBV28 and J is TRBJ1-5; D unclear. Germline-derived CDR1 and CDR2 are MDHEN and SYDVKM. The CDR3 totals 13 residues. V shed 5 bases and J shed 0 bases, with 5 bases lying between them. CDR3 in DNA: TGTGCCAGCAGTCGCTATAGCAATCAGCCCCAGCATTTT. Its translation is CASSRYSNQPQHF.

V and J are TRBV30 and TRBJ1-4; the match to TRBD1 covers 12 bases. The trim removed 6 bases at V and 7 bases at J, leaving 9 bases unmatched. The CDR3 contains 15 residues. CDR1 is GTSNPN and CDR2 is SVGIG in the germline V gene (reference sequence). CDR3 loop: CACPGTGGRGEKLFF. The CDR3 nucleotides are TGTGCCTGTCCCGGGACAGGGGGCAGGGGTGAAAAACTGTTTTTT.

This clone was recorded a few times. The chain carries TRBV7-9 and TRBJ1-4; 8 bases fit TRBD1. Trimming cost V 2 bases and J 3 bases; bases outside gene matches: 11. Germline values: CDR1 SEHNR, CDR2 FQNEAQ (reference sequence). The CDR3 consists of 18 residues. CDR3 protein: CASSLRLTGERSNEKLFF. CDR3 in DNA: TGTGCCAGCAGCTTACGTCTGACAGGGGAGAGATCTAATGAAAAACTGTTTTTT.

Concerning this clone: Other DNA sequences in this sample translate to the same CDR3. The chain employs TRBV7-9 and TRBJ2-1; D not certain. V was clipped by 0 bases and J by 6 bases, with 9 bases between them. The germline CDR1 and CDR2 sequences are SEHNR and FQNEAQ (reference sequence). The CDR3 is 14 amino acids. The CDR3 is CASSLASSVNEQFF. CDR3 in DNA: TGTGCCAGCAGCTTAGCCAGTTCCGTCAATGAGCAGTTCTTC. Combining the CDR3 with reference TRBV7-9 and TRBJ2-1 gives the whole variable domain DTGVSQNPRHKITKRGQNVTFRCDPISEHNRLYWYRQTLGQGPEFLTYFQNEAQLEKSRLLSDRFSAERPKGSFSTLEIQRTEQGDSAMYLCASSLASSVNEQFFGPGTRLTVL.

This sequence joins TRBV19 and TRBJ1-1; 8 bases map to TRBD1. The germline CDR1 and CDR2 sequences are LNHDA and SQIVND (reference sequence). This CDR3 contains 13 residues. The J segment lost 6 bases and the V segment lost 5 bases, leaving 5 bases of the junction unmatched. The CDR3 here is CASSDRGYAEAFF. The CDR3 coding sequence is TGTGCCAGTAGTGACAGGGGATATGCTGAAGCTTTCTTT. Complete variable domain (other parts from reference TRBV19 and TRBJ1-1): DGGITQSPKYLFRKEGQNVTLSCEQNLNHDAMYWYRQDPGQGLRLIYYSQIVNDFQKGDIAEGYSVSREKKESFPLTVTSAQKNPTAFYLCASSDRGYAEAFFGQGTRLTVV.

This clone was detected once. The CDR3, as DNA: TGTGCCACCAGTGATTGGCCTAGCGGGACTAGCACAGATACGCAGTATTTT. Protein sequence: CATSDWPSGTSTDTQYF. The V call is TRBV24-1, the J call TRBJ2-3; the match to TRBD2 covers 9 bases. This CDR3 contains 17 residues. CDR1 KGHDR and CDR2 SFDVKD come from the germline V gene. The V gene end was trimmed by 2 bases and the J gene end by 0 bases; junction bases not matched to a gene: 5.

V is TRBV10-2 and J is TRBJ1-5, with 8 bases fitting TRBD1. The V and J ends lost 8 bases and 5 bases, in that order; junction bases with no gene match: 11. Per the germline V gene, CDR1 is WSHSY and CDR2 is SAAADI. The CDR3 sequence is 15 residues long. CDR3 nucleotide sequence: TGCGCCAGCTCCCAGGGGGCTATGCTTTATCAGCCCCAGCATTTT. Encoded protein: CASSQGAMLYQPQHF.